This TCR beta chain was sequenced in a study of T cell responses to AZD1222 COVID-19 vaccine. Libraries were prepared by immunoSEQ multiplex PCR; TCRdb keeps only in-frame clonotypes and omits some of them. The sample has 120,000 or so clones; roughly 91% are singletons. Germline V lookup: CDR1 LNHDA, CDR2 SQIVND (reference sequence). V was pared by 4 bases and J by 6 bases, with 9 bases between. CDR3 length equals 13 residues. Concerning this clone: Its antigen is not known.

Study findings and constraints: Repertoire samples came only from after the peak T cell response. Of the AZD1222 recipients, only five to seven were seropositive at baseline. As reported, nearly half of all spike-specific TCRs target variant regions that are unmutated. The donor group comprised mostly white British people and more females; the analysis possibly underestimated clonal diversity.

The chain recombines TRBV19 with TRBJ2-2; no clear D. The receptor was isolated from an adult in good health. The sample here was peripheral blood, taken on day 0 of AZD1222 vaccination. This CDR3 is CASSTAGAGELFF. DNA of the CDR3: TGTGCCAGTAGTACGGCCGGCGCCGGGGAGCTGTTTTTT. The entire variable domain, with the rest obtained from reference TRBV19 and TRBJ2-2, is as follows: DGGITQSPKYLFRKEGQNVTLSCEQNLNHDAMYWYRQDPGQGLRLIYYSQIVNDFQKGDIAEGYSVSREKKESFPLTVTSAQKNPTAFYLCASSTAGAGELFFGEGSRLTVL.